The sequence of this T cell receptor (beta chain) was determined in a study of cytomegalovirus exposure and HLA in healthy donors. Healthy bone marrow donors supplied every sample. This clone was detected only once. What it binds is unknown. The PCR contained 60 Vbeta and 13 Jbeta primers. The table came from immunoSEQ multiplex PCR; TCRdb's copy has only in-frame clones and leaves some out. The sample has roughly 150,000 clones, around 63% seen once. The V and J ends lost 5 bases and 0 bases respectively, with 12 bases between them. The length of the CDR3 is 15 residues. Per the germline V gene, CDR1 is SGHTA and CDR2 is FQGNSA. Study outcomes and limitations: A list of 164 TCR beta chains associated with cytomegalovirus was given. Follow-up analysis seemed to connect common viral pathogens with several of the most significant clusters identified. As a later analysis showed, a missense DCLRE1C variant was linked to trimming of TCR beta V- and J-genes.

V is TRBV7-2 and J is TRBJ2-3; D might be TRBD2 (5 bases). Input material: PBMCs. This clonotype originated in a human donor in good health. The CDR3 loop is CASSPDSSSTDTQYF. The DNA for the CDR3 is TGTGCCAGCAGCCCGGACTCTTCTAGCACAGATACGCAGTATTTT.